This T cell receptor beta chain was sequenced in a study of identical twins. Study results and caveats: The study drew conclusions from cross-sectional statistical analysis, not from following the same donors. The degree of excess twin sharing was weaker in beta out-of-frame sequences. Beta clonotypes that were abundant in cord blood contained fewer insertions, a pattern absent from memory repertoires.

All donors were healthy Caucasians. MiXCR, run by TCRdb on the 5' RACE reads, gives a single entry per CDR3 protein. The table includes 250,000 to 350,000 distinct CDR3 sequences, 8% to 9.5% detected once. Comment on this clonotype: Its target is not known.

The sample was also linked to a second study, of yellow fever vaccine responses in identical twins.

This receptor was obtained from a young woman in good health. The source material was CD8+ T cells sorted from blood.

The CDR3 reads CASSPNLQKAYEQYF. CDR3 nucleotides: TGTGCCAGCAGCCCAAACCTACAGAAAGCCTACGAGCAGTACTTC. The chain combines TRBV7-9 with TRBJ2-7; D ambiguous. CDR3 length: 15 residues. Germline CDR1 SEHNR, CDR2 FQNEAQ (reference sequence). V lost 5 bases, J lost 2 bases, and 16 bases lay in between.